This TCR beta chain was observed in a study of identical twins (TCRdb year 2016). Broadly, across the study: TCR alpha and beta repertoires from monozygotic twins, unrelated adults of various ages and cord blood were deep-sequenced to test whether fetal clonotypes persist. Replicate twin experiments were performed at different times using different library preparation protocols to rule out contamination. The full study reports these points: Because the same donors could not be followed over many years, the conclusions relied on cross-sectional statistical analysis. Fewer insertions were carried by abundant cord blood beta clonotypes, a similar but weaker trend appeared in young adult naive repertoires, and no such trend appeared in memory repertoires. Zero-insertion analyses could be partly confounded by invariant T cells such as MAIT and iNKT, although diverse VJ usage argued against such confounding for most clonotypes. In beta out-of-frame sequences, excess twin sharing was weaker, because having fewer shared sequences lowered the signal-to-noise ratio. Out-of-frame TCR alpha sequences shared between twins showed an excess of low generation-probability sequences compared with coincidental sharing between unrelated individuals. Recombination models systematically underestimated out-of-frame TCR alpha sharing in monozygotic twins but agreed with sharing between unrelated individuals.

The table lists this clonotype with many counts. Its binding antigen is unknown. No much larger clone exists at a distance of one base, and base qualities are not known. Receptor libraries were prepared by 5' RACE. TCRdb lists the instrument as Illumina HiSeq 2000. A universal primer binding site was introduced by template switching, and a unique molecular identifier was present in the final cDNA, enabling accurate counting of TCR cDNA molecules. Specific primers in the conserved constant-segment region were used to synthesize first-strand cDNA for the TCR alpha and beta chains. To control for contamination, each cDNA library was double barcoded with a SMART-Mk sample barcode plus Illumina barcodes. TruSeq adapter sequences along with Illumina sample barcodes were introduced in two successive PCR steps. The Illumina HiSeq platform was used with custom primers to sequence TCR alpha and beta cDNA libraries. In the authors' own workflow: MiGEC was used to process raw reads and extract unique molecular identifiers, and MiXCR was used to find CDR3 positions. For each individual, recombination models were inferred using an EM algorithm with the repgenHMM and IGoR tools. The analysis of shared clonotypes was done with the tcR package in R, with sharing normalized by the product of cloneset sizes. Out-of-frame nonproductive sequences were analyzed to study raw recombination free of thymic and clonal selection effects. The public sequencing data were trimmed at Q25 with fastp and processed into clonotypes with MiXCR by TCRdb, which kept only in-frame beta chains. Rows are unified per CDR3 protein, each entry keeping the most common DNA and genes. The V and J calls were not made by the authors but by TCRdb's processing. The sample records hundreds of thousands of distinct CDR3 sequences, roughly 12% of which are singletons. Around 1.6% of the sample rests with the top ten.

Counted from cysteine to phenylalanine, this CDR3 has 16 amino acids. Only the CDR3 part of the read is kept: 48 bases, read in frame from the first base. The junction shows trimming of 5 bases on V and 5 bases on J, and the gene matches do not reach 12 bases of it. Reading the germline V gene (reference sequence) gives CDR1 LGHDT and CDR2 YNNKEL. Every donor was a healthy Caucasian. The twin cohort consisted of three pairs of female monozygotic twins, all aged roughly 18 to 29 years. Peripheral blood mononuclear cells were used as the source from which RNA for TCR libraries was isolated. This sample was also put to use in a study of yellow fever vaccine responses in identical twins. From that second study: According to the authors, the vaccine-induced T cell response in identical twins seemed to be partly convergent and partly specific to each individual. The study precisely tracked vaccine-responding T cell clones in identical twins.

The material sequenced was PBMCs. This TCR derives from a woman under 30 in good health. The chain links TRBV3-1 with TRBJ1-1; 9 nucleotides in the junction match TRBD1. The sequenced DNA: TGTGCCAGCAGCGCAACAGGGGGCGCGCGTGCTACTGAAGCTTTCTTT. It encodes CASSATGGARATEAFF.